The next 9 T cell receptor beta chains were all read from a single sample in a study of a mutant IDH1 vaccine in newly diagnosed glioma. Clones were sequenced by immunoSEQ multiplex PCR, and TCRdb holds only the in-frame ones, with some missing. The sample holds about 94,000 clones, just under 90% seen once. These receptors lack a known antigen. As to time point: week 47, end of study. With topical imiquimod, each dose of the vaccine consisted of 300 ug of mutant IDH1 20-mer peptide. Sequenced material: PBMCs, taken from a glioma patient whose treatment included an IDH1 peptide vaccine. The source is a woman aged 45-60 years with glioma.

This chain links TRBV11-3 with TRBJ2-1; D not certain. Trimming removed 0 bases from V and 6 bases from J, with 12 bases in between. The CDR3 has 15 amino acids. Germline CDR1 SGHNT, CDR2 YENEEA. The CDR3 is CASSLDGPSSNEQFF. DNA for the CDR3: TGTGCCAGCAGCTTAGACGGACCCTCATCCAATGAGCAGTTCTTC.

DNA for the CDR3: TGTGCCAGCGGGGGCGGGAGGGGAGATACGCAGTATTTT. Protein product: CASGGGRGDTQYF. J is TRBJ2-3 and V is TRBV7-9; TRBD2 aligns across 9 bases. This CDR3 comprises 13 residues. CDR1 is SEHNR, CDR2 FQNEAQ, per germline (reference sequence). With 8 bases clipped from V and 5 bases from J, the junction kept 5 bases outside the gene matches. The full variable domain, rest sourced from reference TRBV7-9 and TRBJ2-3, is DTGVSQNPRHKITKRGQNVTFRCDPISEHNRLYWYRQTLGQGPEFLTYFQNEAQLEKSRLLSDRFSAERPKGSFSTLEIQRTEQGDSAMYLCASGGGRGDTQYFGPGTRLTVL.

The rearrangement joins TRBV29-1 to TRBJ2-2; 7 bases are a match to TRBD2. CDR3 length: 14 amino acids. CDR1 is SQVTM and CDR2 is ANQGSEA in the germline V gene. V shed 3 bases and J 5 bases; nucleotides not matched to a gene: 6. The CDR3 DNA sequence: TGCAGCGTTGATGCTAGCGGAGCGACCGGGGAGCTGTTTTTT. Translating it yields CSVDASGATGELFF.

This CDR3 is CAWSRTGGVEAFF. The CDR3 DNA sequence: TGTGCCTGGAGTAGGACAGGGGGAGTCGAAGCTTTCTTT. The V and J genes are TRBV30 and TRBJ1-1, with 10 bases matching TRBD1. The CDR3 has 13 amino acids. Germline trimming cut 2 bases from V and 8 bases from J; bases unmatched to any gene: 5. From germline, CDR1 is GTSNPN and CDR2 SVGIG (reference sequence).

This chain uses TRBV7-8 with TRBJ2-1; 10 nucleotides align to TRBD2. The CDR3 consists of 17 residues. V was clipped by 5 bases and J by 8 bases; unmatched bases: 15. Germline CDR1 is SGHVS and CDR2 is FQNEAQ. CDR3 sequence reads: CASSPVRAGGPRDEQFF. Here the CDR3 DNA reads TGTGCCAGCAGCCCCGTGAGAGCGGGAGGGCCCCGGGATGAGCAGTTCTTC. Combining the CDR3 with reference TRBV7-8 and TRBJ2-1 gives the whole variable domain GAGVSQSPRYKVAKRGQDVALRCDPISGHVSLFWYQQALGQGPEFLTYFQNEAQLDKSGLPSDRFFAERPEGSVSTLKIQRTQQEDSAVYLCASSPVRAGGPRDEQFFGPGTRLTVL.

The chain links TRBV12-5 to TRBJ2-1, with TRBD2 identical over 10 bases. Per the germline V gene, CDR1 is LGHNT and CDR2 is FRNRAP. This CDR3 contains 23 residues. The ends lost 2 bases at V and 0 bases at J; junction bases unmatched: 22. CDR3 sequence: CASGLPPLDGNEASGSSYNEQFF. DNA for the CDR3: TGTGCTAGTGGTTTGCCCCCTTTGGACGGGAACGAGGCTAGCGGGAGCTCCTACAATGAGCAGTTCTTC.

The chain joins TRBV11-2 to TRBJ1-6; D is undetermined. V was pared by 5 bases and J by 2 bases, with 4 bases between. Germline V gene sequence: CDR1 SGHAT, CDR2 FQNNGV. The CDR3 is 13 residues long. The CDR3 loop is CASSTAYNSPLHF. The CDR3 DNA sequence: TGTGCCAGCAGCACAGCCTATAATTCACCCCTCCACTTT. Together with reference TRBV11-2 and TRBJ1-6, the CDR3 gives the full variable domain: EAGVAQSPRYKIIEKRQSVAFWCNPISGHATLYWYQQILGQGPKLLIQFQNNGVVDDSQLPKDRFSAERLKGVDSTLKIQPAKLEDSAVYLCASSTAYNSPLHFGNGTRLTVT.

The V and J genes are TRBV11-3 and TRBJ2-2; the match to TRBD1 covers 11 bases. The germline CDR1 and CDR2 sequences are SGHNT and YENEEA. After removal of 3 bases from V and 6 bases from J, the junction contained 3 bases not matched to a gene. The CDR3 consists of 15 residues. CDR3 in DNA: TGTGCCAGCAGCTTGGGACAGGGGGGCGCCGGGGAGCTGTTTTTT. This translates into CASSLGQGGAGELFF.

This chain links TRBV7-2 with TRBJ2-7; D not certain. V lost 5 bases and J 4 bases, leaving 18 bases between the germline ends. The CDR3 runs to 15 residues. Per germline, CDR1 SGHTA and CDR2 FQGNSA. As DNA, the CDR3 is TGTGCCAGCAGCACCGAACCTTCGGGCGGTTACGAGCAGTACTTC. It specifies CASSTEPSGGYEQYF.